This entry describes one T cell receptor (beta chain). The antigen is not known. From the RT-PCR reads, TCRdb called clonotypes with MiXCR, one entry per CDR3 protein. The table shows about 580,000 distinct CDR3 sequences, with around 15% occurring only once. This sample is part of a study of response to subunit inactivated influenza vaccine. Study conclusions and caveats: Authors proposed each seasonal influenza vaccination draws in few new T cells.

CDR1 is SGHRS, CDR2 YFSETQ, per germline. The CDR3 has 15 residues. The V and J ends lost 4 bases and 6 bases respectively, with 16 bases between them. The sequencing used PBMCs from blood, collected 11 to 12 days after vaccination. The chain employs TRBV5-1 and TRBJ2-2, with D possibly TRBD1 on 5 matching bases. This TCR derives from a man aged 50 to 60 who received an inactivated influenza vaccine. The CDR3 nucleotides are TGCGCCAGCAGCAAAGACAGCCCCCGGGCCGGGGAGCTGTTTTTT. This gives the protein CASSKDSPRAGELFF.